These 20 T cell receptor beta chains were all obtained from the same sample, sequenced in a study of blood T cells in healthy people across ages. Next came a second PCR, run for about 7 to 12 cycles, which used a sample-barcoded 5' primer along with a J-beta primer mix. TCRdb called the 5' RACE reads again in MiXCR, with one record for every CDR3 protein. The data contain 800,000 to 950,000 distinct CDR3 sequences, around 48% of them singletons. Sequencing was performed on blood. The receptors were sampled from a man aged 25 to 45 in good health.

This CDR3 is CSVGDWTTDTQYF. The CDR3 region has the DNA TGCAGCGTTGGGGACTGGACAACAGATACGCAGTATTTT. The rearrangement links TRBV29-1 to TRBJ2-3; possibly TRBD2 for D (6 bases). This CDR3 comprises 13 residues. Germline-derived CDR1 and CDR2 are SQVTM and ANQGSEA. V lost 4 bases, J lost 3 bases, and 11 bases lay in between.

This clonotype was counted a few times. The chain joins TRBV2 to TRBJ2-7, with 8 positions matching TRBD1. CDR1 is SNHLY and CDR2 is FYNNEI in the germline V gene. With 8 bases clipped from V and 3 bases from J, the junction kept 9 bases outside the gene matches. The CDR3 extends over 14 amino acids. The CDR3 nucleotides are TGTGCCAGCGACCTTCCGGGACAGGTCTACGAGCAGTACTTC. Translating it yields CASDLPGQVYEQYF.

The V call is TRBV6-1, the J call TRBJ2-3, with D perhaps matching TRBD1 (6 bases). V lost 4 bases to trimming and J lost 0 bases, with 11 bases between them. CDR3 length: 15 amino acids. The germline V gene encodes CDR1 MNHNS and CDR2 SASEGT. This chain's CDR3 is CASSAGQLSTDTQYF. The CDR3 nucleotides read TGTGCCAGCAGTGCTGGACAGCTAAGCACAGATACGCAGTATTTT.

Only a few counts were recorded for this clonotype. The chain employs TRBV27 and TRBJ2-4, with D maybe TRBD2 (6 bases). With the DNA end fitting TRBJ2-7 better, the J assignment may be wrong. This CDR3 is 12 amino acids long. CDR1 MNHEY and CDR2 SMNVEV come from the germline V gene (reference sequence). The chain's CDR3 is CASSLGDSEQYF. In DNA form, the CDR3 reads TGTGCCAGCAGTTTGGGGGACTCCGAGCAGTACTTC.

About this clonotype itself: The junction shows a germline mismatch at one end, possibly a read error. The chain combines TRBV5-1 with TRBJ2-3, with 9 bases fitting TRBD1. The CDR3 covers 14 residues. Germline CDR1 reads SGHRS; CDR2 reads YFSETQ. For the CDR3, the DNA is TGCACCAGCAGCTCCGGACAGGGGACAGATACGCAGTATTTT. It specifies CTSSSGQGTDTQYF.

The CDR3 loop is CASSVTQGAGGYTF. The DNA for the CDR3 is TGTGCCAGCAGTGTGACCCAGGGCGCCGGTGGCTACACCTTC. The chain recombines TRBV25-1 with TRBJ1-2; D may be TRBD1 (5 bases). In germline, CDR1 is MGHDK, CDR2 SYGVNS. The CDR3 is 14 residues long. The V end lost 4 bases, the J end lost 7 bases, and 16 bases lay between the germline ends.

A few counts support this clonotype. The chain uses TRBV20-1 and TRBJ2-5, with TRBD1 identical over 8 bases. With 5 bases clipped from V and 0 bases from J, the junction kept 8 bases outside the gene matches. Germline CDR1 reads DFQATT; CDR2 reads SNEGSKA (reference sequence). This CDR3 spans 15 amino acids. The CDR3 nucleotides are TGCAGTGCTGTTGGGACAGGCTCGTACCAAGAGACCCAGTACTTC. Amino acids: CSAVGTGSYQETQYF.

In its sample, this clonotype was seen a few times. The chain recombines TRBV4-1 with TRBJ2-5; D gene uncertain. Germline lookup yields CDR1 MGHRA and CDR2 YSYEKL. V lost 1 base and J 3 bases, leaving 6 bases between the germline ends. CDR3 length: 13 amino acids. In nucleotides, the CDR3 is TGCGCCAGCAGCCAAGGCTCGGAAGAGACCCAGTACTTC. Amino acids: CASSQGSEETQYF.

This clonotype was seen many times. The V and J genes are TRBV28 and TRBJ2-1; no clear D gene. The CDR3 loop spans 12 amino acids. CDR1 MDHEN and CDR2 SYDVKM come from the germline V gene. V was clipped by 4 bases and J by 8 bases, with 9 bases between them. The CDR3 DNA is TGTGCCAGCAGTTCCGGAGACCATGAGCAGTTCTTC. Translated, it gives CASSSGDHEQFF.

The gene calls are TRBV10-3 and TRBJ2-2; D might be TRBD1 (6 bases). The germline CDR1 and CDR2 sequences are ENHRY and SYGVKD. This CDR3 is built from 14 residues. V was shortened by 2 bases and J by 5 bases, with 9 bases between the two germline ends. CDR3 sequence reads: CAISENRDTGELFF. In DNA form, the CDR3 reads TGTGCCATCAGTGAGAACAGGGATACCGGGGAGCTGTTTTTT.

This sequence joins TRBV6-1 and TRBJ2-5; perhaps TRBD2 as D (6 bases). Trimming removed 1 base at V and 4 bases at J, with 13 bases between. This CDR3 has 15 residues. The germline CDR1 and CDR2 sequences are MNHNS and SASEGT. CDR3 sequence reads: CASSEGGGFLETQYF. The DNA of the CDR3 is TGTGCCAGCAGTGAAGGAGGAGGGTTTTTAGAGACCCAGTACTTC.

The rearrangement uses TRBV28 and TRBJ2-4, with 13 bases aligning to TRBD2. The CDR3 consists of 18 residues. Trimming took 5 bases from V and 6 from J; bases not matched to a gene: 13. Germline-derived CDR1 and CDR2 are MDHEN and SYDVKM. The CDR3 DNA is TGTGCCAGCAGTCCAACCCCACTAGCGGGGGGGCCCGGAAACATTCAGTACTTC. It specifies CASSPTPLAGGPGNIQYF. Filled out from reference TRBV28 and TRBJ2-4, the complete variable domain reads DVKVTQSSRYLVKRTGEKVFLECVQDMDHENMFWYRQDPGLGLRLIYFSYDVKMKEKGDIPEGYSVSREKKERFSLILESASTNQTSMYLCASSPTPLAGGPGNIQYFGAGTRLSVL.

In the case of this clonotype: One base away lies a much larger clone, so this may be a sequencing read error. This chain uses TRBV7-9 with TRBJ2-3, with D possibly matching TRBD2 (6 bases). CDR1 and CDR2 (germline): SEHNR, FQNEAQ (reference sequence). This CDR3 is built from 15 residues. The V gene lost 0 bases and the J gene lost 2 bases, with 9 bases spanning the gap. This CDR3 is CASSLAPGDTDTQYF. The CDR3 region has the DNA TGTGCCAGCAGCTTAGCGCCGGGGGACACAGATACGCAGTATTTT.

The rearrangement joins TRBV5-1 to TRBJ2-7; weak D call: TRBD1 (6 bases). The CDR3 sequence is 12 residues long. V gave up 7 bases and J gave up 6 bases, with 14 bases separating them. Germline CDR1 is SGHRS and CDR2 is YFSETQ. CDR3 sequence reads: CASAREQGEQYF. DNA of the CDR3: TGCGCCAGCGCACGGGAACAGGGCGAGCAGTACTTC.

The CDR3 spells CASSLVGTGVAEQYF. The CDR3 DNA sequence: TGTGCCAGCAGCTTAGTTGGGACAGGGGTGGCCGAGCAGTACTTC. The V and J genes are TRBV7-6 and TRBJ2-7; 10 nucleotides line up with TRBD1. The CDR3 length is 15 residues. V trimming: 1 base; J trimming: 6 bases; junction bases outside the gene matches: 6. The germline V gene encodes CDR1 SGHVS and CDR2 FNYEAQ.

The gene calls are TRBV27 and TRBJ1-1; D is undetermined. Trimming cost V 5 bases and J 3 bases, with 10 bases left between them. The CDR3 sequence is 13 residues long. Germline V gives CDR1 MNHEY, CDR2 SMNVEV (reference sequence). CDR3 sequence reads: CASSPSWDTEAFF. The DNA of the CDR3 is TGTGCCAGCAGTCCAAGTTGGGACACTGAAGCTTTCTTT.

J is TRBJ2-1 and V is TRBV9, with 13 bases identical to TRBD2. The CDR3 spans 16 residues. Unmatched junction bases numbered 8, after V lost 4 bases and J lost 7 bases. Germline V gene lookup returns CDR1 SGDLS and CDR2 YYNGEE. This chain's CDR3 is CASSPRTSGSWNEQFF. Written as DNA, the CDR3 is TGTGCCAGCAGCCCCCGGACTAGCGGGAGTTGGAATGAGCAGTTCTTC.

About this clonotype: An end of the junction does not agree with germline; a read error may underlie this. CDR3 sequence: CTSSYGVEGADTQYF. The CDR3 coding sequence is TGTACCAGTAGTTACGGCGTAGAGGGGGCAGATACGCAGTATTTT. The chain uses TRBV6-5 and TRBJ2-3, with D possibly matching TRBD1 (6 bases). This CDR3 is 15 amino acids long. Germline V gives CDR1 MNHEY, CDR2 SVGAGI.

This clonotype was found a few times. This chain joins TRBV3-1 and TRBJ1-6, with 7 bases matching TRBD1. Germline trimming cut 1 base from V and 4 bases from J; bases unmatched to any gene: 4. Germline lookup yields CDR1 LGHDT and CDR2 YNNKEL (reference sequence). The CDR3 length is 16 residues. The CDR3 nucleotides are TGTGCCAGCAGCCAAGTGGCAGGGGGATATAATTCACCCCTCCACTTT. Amino acids: CASSQVAGGYNSPLHF.

This clonotype has a handful of counts. The chain has TRBV9 and TRBJ1-5, with a possible D match to TRBD1 (5 bases). Per germline, CDR1 SGDLS and CDR2 YYNGEE. This CDR3 comprises 14 residues. Trimming stripped 3 bases from V and 4 bases from J, with 11 bases between. Here the CDR3 DNA reads TGTGCCAGCAGCGCCCATGGGGGTAATCAGCCCCAGCATTTT. Translation: CASSAHGGNQPQHF.